This T cell receptor (beta chain) originates from a study of neurological immune-mediated disorders. Study-level results: The level of TCR clonal expansion was highest in patients with HTLV-1-associated myelopathy and lowest in multiple sclerosis, where it fell below the level seen in healthy controls.

Germline V gene sequence: CDR1 MNHEY, CDR2 SVGEGT. The CDR3 sequence is 14 residues long. Trimming removed 8 bases from V and 4 bases from J; junction bases left unmatched: 6. This clonotype was detected ten times or more. Its antigen remains unknown. The unsorted libraries originated from 2 million PBMCs kept at -80 C. By 5'RACE with 10-nucleotide random UMIs, the cDNA was made. Over 200 million TCR-beta sequences (from 15-18 subjects) were yielded by each sequencing run. TCRdb re-called the 5' RACE reads with MiXCR, one entry per CDR3 protein. Among roughly 50,000 distinct CDR3 sequences listed, roughly a quarter were seen once.

The source material was PBMCs. This TCR came from a woman aged 70-85 years in good health. V and J are TRBV6-2 or TRBV6-3 and TRBJ2-2; 8 nucleotides align to TRBD1. Here the CDR3 DNA reads TGTGCCAGCCTCAGGGGGCTAGTCACCGGGGAGCTGTTTTTT. It encodes CASLRGLVTGELFF.